This TCR beta chain derives from a study of blood T cell repertoires in COVID-19. The CDR3 has 15 amino acids. Trimming cost V 4 bases and J 5 bases; bases outside gene matches: 7. The germline gives CDR1 SGHTA, CDR2 FQGNSA. Here immunoSEQ multiplex PCR was the method, and the copy in TCRdb shows in-frame clones only, minus some. The sample consists of 200,000 to 300,000 clones, more than 70% of them appearing once. Material for sequencing was PBMCs or T cells enriched from blood (not recorded which). The clonotype comes from a woman between 35 and 50 years old with acute COVID-19. The V gene is TRBV7-2, the J gene TRBJ1-3, with TRBD1 matching 8 bases. The CDR3 nucleotides read TGTGCCAGCAGCTATCTAGGACAGGGTAGAAACACCATATATTTT. This sequence encodes CASSYLGQGRNTIYF.